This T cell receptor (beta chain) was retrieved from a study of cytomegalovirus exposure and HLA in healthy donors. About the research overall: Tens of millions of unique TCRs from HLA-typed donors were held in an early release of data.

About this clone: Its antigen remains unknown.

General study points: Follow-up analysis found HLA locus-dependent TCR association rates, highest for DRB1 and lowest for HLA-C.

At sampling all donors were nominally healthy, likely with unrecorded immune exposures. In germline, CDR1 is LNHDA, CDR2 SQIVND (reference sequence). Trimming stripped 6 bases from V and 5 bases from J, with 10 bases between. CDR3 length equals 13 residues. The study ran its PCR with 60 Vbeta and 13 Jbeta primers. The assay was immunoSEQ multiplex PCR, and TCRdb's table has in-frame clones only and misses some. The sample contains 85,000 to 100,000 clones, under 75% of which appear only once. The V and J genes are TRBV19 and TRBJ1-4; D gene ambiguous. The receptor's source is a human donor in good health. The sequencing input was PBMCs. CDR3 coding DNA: TGTGCCAGTAGGAGGGTACCAAATGAAAAACTGTTTTTT. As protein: CASRRVPNEKLFF.